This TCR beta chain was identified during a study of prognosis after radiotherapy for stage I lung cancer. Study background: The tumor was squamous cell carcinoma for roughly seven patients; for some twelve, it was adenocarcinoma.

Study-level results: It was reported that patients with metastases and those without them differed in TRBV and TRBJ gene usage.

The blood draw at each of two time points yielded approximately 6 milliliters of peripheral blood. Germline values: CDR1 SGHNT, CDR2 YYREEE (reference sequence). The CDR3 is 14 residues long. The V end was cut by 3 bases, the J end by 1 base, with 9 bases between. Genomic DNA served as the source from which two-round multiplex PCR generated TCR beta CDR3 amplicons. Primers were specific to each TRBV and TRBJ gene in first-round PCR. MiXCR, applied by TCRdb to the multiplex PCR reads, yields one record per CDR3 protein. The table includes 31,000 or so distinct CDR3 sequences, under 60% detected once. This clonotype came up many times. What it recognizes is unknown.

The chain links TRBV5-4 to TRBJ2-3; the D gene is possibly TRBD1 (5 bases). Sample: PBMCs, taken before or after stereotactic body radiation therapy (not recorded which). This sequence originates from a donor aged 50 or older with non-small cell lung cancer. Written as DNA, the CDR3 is TGTGCCAGCAGCTCAGGGCAGGGCACAGATACGCAGTATTTT. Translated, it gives CASSSGQGTDTQYF.